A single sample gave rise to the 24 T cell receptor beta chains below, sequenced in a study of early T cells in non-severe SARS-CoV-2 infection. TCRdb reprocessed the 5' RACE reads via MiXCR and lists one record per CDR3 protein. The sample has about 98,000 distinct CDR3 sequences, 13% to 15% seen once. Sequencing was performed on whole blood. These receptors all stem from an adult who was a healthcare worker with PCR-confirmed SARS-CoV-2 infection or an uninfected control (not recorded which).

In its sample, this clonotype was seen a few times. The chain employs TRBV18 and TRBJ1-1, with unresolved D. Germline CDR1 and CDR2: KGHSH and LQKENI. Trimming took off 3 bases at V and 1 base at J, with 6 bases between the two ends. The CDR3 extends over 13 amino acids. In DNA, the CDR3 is TGTGCCAGCTCACCCACACGGAACACTGAAGCTTTCTTT. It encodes CASSPTRNTEAFF.

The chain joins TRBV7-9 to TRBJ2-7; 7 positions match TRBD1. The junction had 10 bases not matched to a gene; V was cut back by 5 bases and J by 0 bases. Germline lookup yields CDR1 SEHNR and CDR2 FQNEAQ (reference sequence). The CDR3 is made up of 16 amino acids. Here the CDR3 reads CASSRFRGSLSYEQYF. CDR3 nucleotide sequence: TGTGCCAGCAGCCGTTTCAGGGGGAGCCTCTCCTACGAGCAGTACTTC.

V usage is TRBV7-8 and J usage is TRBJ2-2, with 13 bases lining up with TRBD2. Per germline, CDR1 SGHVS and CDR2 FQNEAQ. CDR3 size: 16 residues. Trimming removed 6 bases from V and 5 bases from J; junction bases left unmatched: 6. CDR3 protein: CASRLAGGPGTGELFF. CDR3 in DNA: TGTGCCAGCAGACTAGCGGGAGGGCCAGGGACCGGGGAGCTGTTTTTT. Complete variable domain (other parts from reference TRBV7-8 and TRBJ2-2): GAGVSQSPRYKVAKRGQDVALRCDPISGHVSLFWYQQALGQGPEFLTYFQNEAQLDKSGLPSDRFFAERPEGSVSTLKIQRTQQEDSAVYLCASRLAGGPGTGELFFGEGSRLTVL.

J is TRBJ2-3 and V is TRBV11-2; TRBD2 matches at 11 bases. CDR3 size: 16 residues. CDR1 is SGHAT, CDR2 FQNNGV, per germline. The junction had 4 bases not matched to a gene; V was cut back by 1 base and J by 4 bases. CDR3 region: CASSLGRTSGPDTQYF. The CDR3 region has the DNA TGTGCCAGCAGCTTAGGAAGGACTAGCGGGCCAGATACGCAGTATTTT.

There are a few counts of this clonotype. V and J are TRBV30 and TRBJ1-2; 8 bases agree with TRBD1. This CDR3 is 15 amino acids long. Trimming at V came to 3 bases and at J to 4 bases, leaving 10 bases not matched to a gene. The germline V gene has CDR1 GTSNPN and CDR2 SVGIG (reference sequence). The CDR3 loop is CAWSLDRDLAYGYTF. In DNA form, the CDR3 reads TGTGCCTGGAGCTTGGACAGGGACCTAGCCTATGGCTACACCTTC.

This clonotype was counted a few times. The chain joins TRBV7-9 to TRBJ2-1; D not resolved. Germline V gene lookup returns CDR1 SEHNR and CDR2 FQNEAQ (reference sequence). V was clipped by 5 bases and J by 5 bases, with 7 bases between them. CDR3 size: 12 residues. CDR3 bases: TGTGCCAGCAGCGCGGACCACAATGAGCAGTTCTTC. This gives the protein CASSADHNEQFF. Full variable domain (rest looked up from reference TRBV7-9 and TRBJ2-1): DTGVSQNPRHKITKRGQNVTFRCDPISEHNRLYWYRQTLGQGPEFLTYFQNEAQLEKSRLLSDRFSAERPKGSFSTLEIQRTEQGDSAMYLCASSADHNEQFFGPGTRLTVL.

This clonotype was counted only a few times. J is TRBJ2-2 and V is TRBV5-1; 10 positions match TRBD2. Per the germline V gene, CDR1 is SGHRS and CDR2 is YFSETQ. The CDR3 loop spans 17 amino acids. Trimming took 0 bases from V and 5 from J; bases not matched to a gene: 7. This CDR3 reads CASSLVLAGAGTGELFF. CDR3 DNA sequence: TGCGCCAGCAGCTTGGTTCTAGCGGGAGCAGGAACCGGGGAGCTGTTTTTT.

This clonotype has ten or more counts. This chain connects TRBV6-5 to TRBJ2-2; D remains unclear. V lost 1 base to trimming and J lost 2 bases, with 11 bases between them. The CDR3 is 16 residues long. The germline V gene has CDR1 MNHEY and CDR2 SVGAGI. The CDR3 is CASSYWVAANTGELFF. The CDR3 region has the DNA TGTGCCAGCAGTTACTGGGTCGCAGCCAACACCGGGGAGCTGTTTTTT.

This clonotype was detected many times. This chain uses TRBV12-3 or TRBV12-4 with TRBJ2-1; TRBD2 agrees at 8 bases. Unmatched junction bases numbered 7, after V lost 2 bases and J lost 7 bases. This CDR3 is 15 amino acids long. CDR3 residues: CASSLTSGRVNEQFF. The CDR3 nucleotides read TGTGCCAGCAGTTTAACTAGCGGAAGGGTAAATGAGCAGTTCTTC.

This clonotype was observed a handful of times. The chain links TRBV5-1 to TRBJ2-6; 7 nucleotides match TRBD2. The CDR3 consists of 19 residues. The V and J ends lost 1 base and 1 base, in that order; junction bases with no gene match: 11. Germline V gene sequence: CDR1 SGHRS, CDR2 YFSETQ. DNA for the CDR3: TGCGCCAGCAGCTTGTCCGGGTATCGAGCGGGATCTGGGGCCAACGTCCTGACTTTC. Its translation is CASSLSGYRAGSGANVLTF.

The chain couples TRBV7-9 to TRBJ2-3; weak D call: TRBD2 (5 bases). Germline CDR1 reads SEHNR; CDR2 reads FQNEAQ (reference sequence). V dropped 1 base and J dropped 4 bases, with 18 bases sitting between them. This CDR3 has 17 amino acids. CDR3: CASSLVVRGLRADTQYF. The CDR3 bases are TGTGCCAGCAGCTTAGTAGTACGAGGGTTGCGGGCAGATACGCAGTATTTT. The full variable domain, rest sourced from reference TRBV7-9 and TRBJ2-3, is DTGVSQNPRHKITKRGQNVTFRCDPISEHNRLYWYRQTLGQGPEFLTYFQNEAQLEKSRLLSDRFSAERPKGSFSTLEIQRTEQGDSAMYLCASSLVVRGLRADTQYFGPGTRLTVL.

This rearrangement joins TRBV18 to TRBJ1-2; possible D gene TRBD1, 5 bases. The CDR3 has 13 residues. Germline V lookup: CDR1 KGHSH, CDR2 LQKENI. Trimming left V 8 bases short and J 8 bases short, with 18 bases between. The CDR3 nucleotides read TGTGCCAGCACCCCAACATCAGGGTCCGGCTACACCTTC. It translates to CASTPTSGSGYTF.

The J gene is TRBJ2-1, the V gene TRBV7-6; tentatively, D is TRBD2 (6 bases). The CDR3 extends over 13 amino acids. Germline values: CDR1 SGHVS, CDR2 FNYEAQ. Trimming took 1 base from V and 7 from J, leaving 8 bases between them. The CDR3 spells CASSLGGRNEQFF. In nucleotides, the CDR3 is TGTGCCAGCAGCTTAGGGGGGAGGAATGAGCAGTTCTTC.

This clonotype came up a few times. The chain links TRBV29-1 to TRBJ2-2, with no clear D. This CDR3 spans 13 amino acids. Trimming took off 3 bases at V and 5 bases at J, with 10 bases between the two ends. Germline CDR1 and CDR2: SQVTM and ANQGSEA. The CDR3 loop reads CSVDFASTGELFF. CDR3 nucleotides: TGCAGCGTTGATTTTGCGTCGACCGGGGAGCTGTTTTTT.

The CDR3 spells CASEPSYSFNTGELFF. The CDR3 DNA is TGTGCCAGCGAACCTTCCTACTCATTTAACACCGGGGAGCTGTTTTTT. The chain couples TRBV5-5 to TRBJ2-2, with unresolved D. V lost 7 bases and J lost 2, with 18 bases in between. The CDR3 runs to 16 residues. Germline CDR1 is SGHKS and CDR2 is YYEKEE (reference sequence).

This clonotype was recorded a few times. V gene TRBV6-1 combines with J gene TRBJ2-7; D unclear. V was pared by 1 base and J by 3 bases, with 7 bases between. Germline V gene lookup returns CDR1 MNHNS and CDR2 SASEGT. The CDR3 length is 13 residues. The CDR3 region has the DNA TGTGCCAGCAGTGAAGGGGCCCACTACGAGCAGTACTTC. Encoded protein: CASSEGAHYEQYF.

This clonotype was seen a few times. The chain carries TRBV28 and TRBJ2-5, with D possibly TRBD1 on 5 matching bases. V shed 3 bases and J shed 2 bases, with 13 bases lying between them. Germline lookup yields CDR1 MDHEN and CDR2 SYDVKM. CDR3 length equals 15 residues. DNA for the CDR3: TGTGCCAGCAGTTTCGACAGCGCCAGGCAAGAGACCCAGTACTTC. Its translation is CASSFDSARQETQYF.

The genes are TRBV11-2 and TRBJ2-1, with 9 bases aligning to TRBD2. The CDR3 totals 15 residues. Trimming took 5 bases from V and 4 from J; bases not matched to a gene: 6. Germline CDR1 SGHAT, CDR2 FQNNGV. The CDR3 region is CASSPREGPYNEQFF. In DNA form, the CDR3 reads TGTGCCAGCAGCCCGCGGGAGGGCCCATACAATGAGCAGTTCTTC.

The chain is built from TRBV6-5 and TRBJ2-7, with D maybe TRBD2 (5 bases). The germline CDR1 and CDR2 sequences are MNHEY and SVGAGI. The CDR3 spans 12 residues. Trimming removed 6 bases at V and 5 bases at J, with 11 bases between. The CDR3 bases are TGTGCCAGCAGCCGGTCGAGGGACGAGCAGTACTTC. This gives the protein CASSRSRDEQYF.

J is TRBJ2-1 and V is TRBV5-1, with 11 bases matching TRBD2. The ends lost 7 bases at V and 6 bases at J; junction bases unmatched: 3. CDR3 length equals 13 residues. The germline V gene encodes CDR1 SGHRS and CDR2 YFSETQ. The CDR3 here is CASGLAGSNEQFF. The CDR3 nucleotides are TGCGCCAGCGGACTAGCGGGTTCCAATGAGCAGTTCTTC.

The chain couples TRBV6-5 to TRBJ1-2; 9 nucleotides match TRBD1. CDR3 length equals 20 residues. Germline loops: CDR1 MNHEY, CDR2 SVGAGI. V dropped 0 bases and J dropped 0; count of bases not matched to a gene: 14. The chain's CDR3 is CASSYSSSRTGDGANYGYTF. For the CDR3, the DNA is TGTGCCAGCAGTTACTCCTCATCCAGGACAGGGGACGGAGCTAACTATGGCTACACCTTC.

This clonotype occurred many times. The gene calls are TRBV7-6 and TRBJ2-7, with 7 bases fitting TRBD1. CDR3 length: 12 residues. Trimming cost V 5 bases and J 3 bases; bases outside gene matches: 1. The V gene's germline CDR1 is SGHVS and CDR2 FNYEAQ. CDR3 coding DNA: TGTGCCAGCAGCCCAGGGGGCTACGAGCAGTACTTC. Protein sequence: CASSPGGYEQYF.

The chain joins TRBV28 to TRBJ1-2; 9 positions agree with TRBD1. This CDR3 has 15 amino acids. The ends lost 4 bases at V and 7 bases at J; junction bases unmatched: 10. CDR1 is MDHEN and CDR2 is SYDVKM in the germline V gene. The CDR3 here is CASSSAGQGKGGYTF. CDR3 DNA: TGTGCCAGCAGTTCTGCGGGACAGGGAAAGGGTGGCTACACCTTC.

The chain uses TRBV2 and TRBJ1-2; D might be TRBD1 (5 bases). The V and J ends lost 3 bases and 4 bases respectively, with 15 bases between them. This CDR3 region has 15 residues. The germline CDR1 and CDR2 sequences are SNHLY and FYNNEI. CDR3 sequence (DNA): TGTGCCAGCAGTGACCGCCAGGGCCGCTTCTATGGCTACACCTTC. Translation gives CASSDRQGRFYGYTF.